The text below deals with one TCR beta chain. Its antigen is not yet known. No much larger clone is present one base from it, and per-base qualities are unavailable. These data originate in a study of Ad26.COV2.S vaccination and SARS-CoV-2 variants (dated by TCRdb to the early 2020s). Context from the whole study: Donors in the vaccine arm were drawn from COV1001, a phase I-IIa trial of Ad26.COV2.S in healthy adults that was multicentre, randomized, double-blind and placebo-controlled. Ad26.COV2.S was administered intramuscularly at a dose of 5x10^10 or 1x10^11 viral particles, either as one shot or as two shots given 56 days apart. Sequencing of the TCRbeta repertoire served to evaluate the specificity and breadth of SARS-CoV-2-reactive T cell receptors following Ad26.COV2.S vaccination. The TCR-sequenced set comprised approximately 32 samples: approximately 20 Ad26.COV2.S vaccine recipients, 5 placebo recipients and 8 SARS-CoV-2 convalescent individuals. Trial participants were randomized into five groups of five: low-dose or high-dose Ad26.COV2.S given once or twice, or placebo on both occasions. Investigators did not know the trial group allocation while performing experiments and assessing outcomes.

TCRbeta CDR3 regions were sequenced with the immunoSEQ Assay. After extraction, genomic DNA underwent amplification by bias-controlled multiplex PCR, followed by high-throughput sequencing. On the study's bioinformatics: To quantify the absolute abundance of every unique TCRbeta CDR3 region, sequences were collapsed and filtered. Usable DNA was measured by amplifying reference genes present in all nucleated cells, and TCRbeta template counts were normalized to that usable DNA to estimate T cell fraction. Repertoire TCRs were annotated as SARS-CoV-2-specific when V gene, CDR3 amino acid sequence and J gene were exactly matched to a known reactive TCR set. MIRA supplied the reference SARS-CoV-2 TCR set, which was filtered for enrichment in COVID-19-positive ImmuneCODE repertoires so that public or cross-reactive TCRs were removed. Based on the MIRA antigens, annotated TCRs were further analysed at the level of specific ORF or position within ORF. Breadth was defined as annotated unique rearrangements over total unique productive rearrangements; depth was the summed frequency of those rearrangements. Two-sided Wilcoxon rank-sum tests were applied when comparing TCR breadth between groups. TCRdb took over this immuneACCESS table, retaining in-frame rearrangements with V and J assigned. Such tables are incomplete; in checked studies, under half of the missing clones stem from an unresolved V gene, and the remainder is unexplained. V and J calls plus clone size are reproduced from that table; the DNA served to infer D and trimming. The sample has a few hundred thousand clones on record, 92% of them singletons. Jointly, the top ten make up about 1.7% of the sample.

In light of the paper, this sample's treatment or condition label describes: some 20 received Ad26.COV2.S at low or high dose, single or two shots; roughly 5 received placebo; per-sample allocation not given. Repertoires of vaccine and placebo recipients were sequenced from samples taken on day 63 after the first injection. Cohort 1b enrolled around 23 adults aged 18-55 years at a single site in Boston, USA, between 29 July and 7 August 2020. Ad26.COV2.S was a replication-incompetent adenovirus type 26 vector that expressed a prefusion-stabilized SARS-CoV-2 spike protein derived from the original Wuhan strain. Overall study results and their limits: After vaccination, substantial breadth of spike-specific CD8+ and CD4+ T cell responses was reported. Spike-specific TCR breadth was higher in Ad26.COV2.S recipients than in placebo recipients (P = 0.0014). The authors noted that total T cell responses may have been underestimated by the TCR breadth and depth analyses. The study was not powered for comparison of responses between vaccine doses or regimens. Vaccine and placebo recipients had comparable non-spike TCR breadth, which fits with the vaccine containing only spike.

The TCR comes from a person aged 18-65 years who received the Ad26.COV2.S COVID-19 vaccine or a placebo. This specimen consisted of peripheral blood, obtained in a trial of Ad26.COV2.S vaccine versus placebo.

CDR3 protein: CASSPPGQQETQYF. The sequenced DNA: TGTGCCAGCAGTCCGCCGGGACAACAAGAGACCCAGTACTTC. The chain was built from TRBV2 and TRBJ2-5; 6 matching bases give a weak D call of TRBD1. V is reduced by 5 bases and J by 2 bases, leaving a spacing of 12 bases between them. CDR1 is given as SNHLY and CDR2 as FYNNEI, both from the germline V gene. The cysteine opens and the phenylalanine closes a CDR3 of 14 amino acids. Only the CDR3 DNA stays, 42 bases, in frame from base 1.